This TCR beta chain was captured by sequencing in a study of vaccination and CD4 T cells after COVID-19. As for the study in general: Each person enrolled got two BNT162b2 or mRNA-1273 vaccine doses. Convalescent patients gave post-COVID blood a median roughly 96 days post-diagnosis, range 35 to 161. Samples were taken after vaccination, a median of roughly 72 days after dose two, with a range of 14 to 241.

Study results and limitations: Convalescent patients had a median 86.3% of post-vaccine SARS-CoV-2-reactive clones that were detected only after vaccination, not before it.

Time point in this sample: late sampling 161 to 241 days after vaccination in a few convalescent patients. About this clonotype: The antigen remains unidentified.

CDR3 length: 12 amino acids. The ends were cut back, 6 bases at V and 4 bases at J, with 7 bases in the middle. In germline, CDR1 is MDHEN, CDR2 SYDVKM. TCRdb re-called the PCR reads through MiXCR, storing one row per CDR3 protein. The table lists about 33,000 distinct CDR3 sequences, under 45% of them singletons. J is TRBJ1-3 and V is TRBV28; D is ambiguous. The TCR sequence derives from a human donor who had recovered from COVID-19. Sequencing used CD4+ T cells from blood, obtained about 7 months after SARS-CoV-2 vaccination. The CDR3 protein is CASRVGGNTIYF. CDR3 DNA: TGTGCCAGCAGAGTGGGGGGAAACACCATATATTTT. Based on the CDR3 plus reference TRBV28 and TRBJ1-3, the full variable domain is DVKVTQSSRYLVKRTGEKVFLECVQDMDHENMFWYRQDPGLGLRLIYFSYDVKMKEKGDIPEGYSVSREKKERFSLILESASTNQTSMYLCASRVGGNTIYFGEGSWLTVV.